Below, one T cell receptor beta chain is given with its context. Its antigen is not known. There are 12 residues in the CDR3. In germline, CDR1 is SQVTM, CDR2 ANQGSEA. V gave up 4 bases and J gave up 9 bases, with 16 bases separating them. Sequencing used immunoSEQ version 4 in survey mode. Clones were sequenced by immunoSEQ multiplex PCR, and TCRdb holds only the in-frame ones, with some missing. The sample consists of 45,000 or so clones, 88% of them appearing once. Anti-CD3/anti-CD28 beads served as a nonspecific positive control stimulus. Sorting of responding CD4+ T cells relied on upregulated CD40 ligand together with CD69. This record comes from a study of persistence of HIV-infected CD4 T cells. Overall study context: Multiple blood draws of up to 180 mL, except two donors with single leukapheresis.

Study-level points and caveats: Degenerate expanded CDR3beta sequences were enriched among CMV- and Gag-responding cells. TCR analyses could not target the rare provirus-carrying CMV-responding cells.

Specimen: CD4+ T cells sorted from PBMCs after approximately 19-hour stimulation, collected from a patient who received antiretroviral therapy. The chain combines TRBV29-1 with TRBJ2-7, with D unresolved. The sequence was obtained from an adult woman with HIV who was CMV-seropositive. CDR3 sequence: CSVVGELFGQYF. The CDR3 region has the DNA TGCAGCGTTGTTGGTGAACTCTTCGGGCAGTACTTC.